The entry below describes one T cell receptor beta chain. The antigen it binds to is not known. No base quality information exists; no much larger clone differs at one position. These data are taken from a study of T cell responses to AZD1222 COVID-19 vaccine (dated by TCRdb to the early 2020s). The study in broad terms: TCR sequencing covered over 230 trial participants: nearly 210 given two doses of AZD1222 and around 26 given two doses of MenACWY control vaccine. Trial participants were enrolled by age into 18-55, 56-69 and 70-plus year subgroups, with around 150, 28 and 57 TCR-sequenced participants respectively. Study-level results and caveats: Because no day 14 peak-response samples were available, the repertoires could be characterized only after the peak T cell response. The vaccine-associated CD4 TCRs covered the entire spike protein, and the dominant responses fell in regions 160-218 and 743-854. In the small 56-69-year group, the increase in depth fell short of significance, most likely because of low power. Conclusions about previously exposed vaccinees were limited because only six AZD1222 recipients were SARS-CoV-2 seropositive at baseline. Spike-specific TCR breadth and depth rose significantly after two AZD1222 doses compared with day 0 and with MenACWY recipients. Participants were mostly white British and included more females than males, and it was suggested by the authors that clonal diversity may have been underestimated. Epitopes outside the regions mutated in the B.1.351 and B.1.1.7 variants were reportedly recognized by nearly half of the unique spike-specific TCRs.

The CDR3 regions of human TCRbeta chains were subjected to immunosequencing. From the authors' description of their analysis: TCRs in the repertoires were compared against a reference library of SARS-CoV-2-specific TCRs that had been generated with the MIRA antigen-specificity platform. Breadth was defined as the fraction of unique TCRs that were SARS-CoV-2-associated, and depth was defined as the fraction of total T cells that were SARS-CoV-2-associated. Each spike-specific TCR was assigned to its reactive spike region and to a CD4 or CD8 class using the MIRA data. Log10-transformed breadth and depth values were compared by one-way ANOVA with Sidak's multiple comparisons tests. TCRdb retrieved this table from immuneACCESS and kept in-frame rearrangements only. Not all clones are present; in checked studies, unresolved V genes account for under half, and no reason is known for the remainder. D and trimming were read from the DNA, whereas the V and J calls and clone size are those reported in that table. Present in this sample are fewer than 200,000 clones, 92% of which were seen just once. Roughly 4.4% of the sample belongs to the ten largest clones.

Sample time point, as interpreted from the label and publication: baseline before first vaccination. Per the publication, the treatment or condition label means: meningococcal conjugate vaccine given as trial control. The vaccinee samples were drawn from two UK trials, COV001 and COV002, one of which was a single-blind randomized controlled phase 2/3 trial testing AZD1222 (ChAdOx1 nCoV-19) in healthy adults. Trial participant PBMC samples were collected at day 0 and day 28 after the second dose for TCRbeta chain sequencing. From its cysteine to its phenylalanine, the CDR3 spans 13 amino acids. Left in the record is the CDR3 DNA by itself, 39 bases read in frame from the first base. According to the germline V gene (reference sequence), CDR1 reads PRHDT and CDR2 reads FYEKMQ. Cut back by 5 bases and 2 bases, the V and J ends lie 8 bases apart.

The sequence was collected from an adult in good health. The sample here was peripheral blood, taken on day 0 of MenACWY control vaccination. Recombination linked TRBV13 to TRBJ2-3; no D gene can be assigned with confidence. The DNA sequence is as follows: TGTGCCAGCAGCAGCCGACCCACAGATACGCAGTATTTT. This codes for CASSSRPTDTQYF.